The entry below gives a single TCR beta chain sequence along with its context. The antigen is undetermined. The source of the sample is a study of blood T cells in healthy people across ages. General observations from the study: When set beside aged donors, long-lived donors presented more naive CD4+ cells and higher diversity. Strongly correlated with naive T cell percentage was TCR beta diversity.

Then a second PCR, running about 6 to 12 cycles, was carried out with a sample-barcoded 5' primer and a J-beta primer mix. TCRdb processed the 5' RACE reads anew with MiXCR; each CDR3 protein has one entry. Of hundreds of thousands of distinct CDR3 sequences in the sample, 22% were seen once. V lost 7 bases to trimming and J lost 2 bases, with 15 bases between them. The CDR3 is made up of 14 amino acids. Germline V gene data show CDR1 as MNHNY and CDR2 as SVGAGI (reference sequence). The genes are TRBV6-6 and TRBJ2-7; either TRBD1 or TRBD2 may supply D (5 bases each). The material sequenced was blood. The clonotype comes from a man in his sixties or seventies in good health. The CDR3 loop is CASNRDLIAYEQYF. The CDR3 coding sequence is TGTGCCAGCAACCGGGACCTTATAGCCTACGAGCAGTACTTC.